What follows are 13 T cell receptor beta chains derived from one specimen sequenced in a study of blood T cells in healthy people across ages. The use of a sample-barcoded 5' primer and a J-beta primer mix characterized a second PCR of roughly 6 to 11 cycles. Each CDR3 protein is one row after TCRdb ran MiXCR on the 5' RACE reads. The table includes about 1,000,000 distinct CDR3 sequences, 45% detected once. Material: blood. These receptors all come from a woman aged 60 to 75 in good health.

Points on this clonotype: Given a much more abundant clone one base away, this may be a read error. This chain links TRBV27 with TRBJ2-5, with 7 nucleotides matching TRBD1. The CDR3 sequence is 13 residues long. Germline V gene data show CDR1 as MNHEY and CDR2 as SMNVEV (reference sequence). The junction had 11 bases not matched to a gene; V was cut back by 5 bases and J by 11 bases. The CDR3 DNA reads as TGTGCCAGCAGTGTCACAGGGGTCAATGAGCAGTACTTC. It encodes CASSVTGVNEQYF.

In its sample, this clonotype was seen a few times. This chain uses TRBV7-2 with TRBJ2-4, with TRBD2 matching 12 bases. The V segment lost 5 bases and the J segment 13 bases; nucleotides outside the gene matches: 9. The CDR3 sequence is 14 residues long. From germline, CDR1 is SGHTA and CDR2 FQGNSA. CDR3 bases: TGTGCCAGCAGCGCGACTAGCGGGAGAGTGGGGCAGTACTTC. Translating gives CASSATSGRVGQYF.

Note on this clonotype: Sequence at one end of the junction differs from germline and may be a read error. The genes are TRBV6-5 and TRBJ2-7; 8 positions agree with TRBD1. Germline loops: CDR1 MNHEY, CDR2 SVGAGI. The CDR3 totals 15 residues. In DNA form, the CDR3 reads TGTGCCTGCAGTCGGACGCCGGGACAGGCCTACGAGCAGTACTTC. Translating gives CACSRTPGQAYEQYF.

The J gene is TRBJ2-5, the V gene TRBV20-1; 12 bases are shared with TRBD2. The last part of the DNA fits TRBJ2-7 better; the J call may be wrong. The CDR3 is 15 residues long. Per the germline V gene, CDR1 is DFQATT and CDR2 is SNEGSKA (reference sequence). The CDR3 DNA reads TGCAGTGCGTTCCCGACTAGCGGGAGTGCGTACGAGCAGTACTTC. Protein sequence: CSAFPTSGSAYEQYF.

This clonotype has a count of ten or more. This chain connects TRBV5-1 to TRBJ2-1; possibly TRBD2 for D (6 bases). The CDR3 loop spans 14 amino acids. Trimming removed 5 bases from V and 2 bases from J, with 11 bases in between. CDR1 is SGHRS, CDR2 YFSETQ, per germline. The CDR3 sequence is CASRRDSAYNEQFF. The DNA of the CDR3 is TGCGCCAGCAGGAGGGACTCGGCCTACAATGAGCAGTTCTTC.

V is TRBV3-1 and J is TRBJ2-5; 13 bases match TRBD2. The V gene end was trimmed by 6 bases and the J gene end by 11 bases; junction bases not matched to a gene: 9. Germline loops: CDR1 LGHDT, CDR2 YNNKEL (reference sequence). The CDR3 loop spans 14 amino acids. The CDR3 region is CASRQTSGRYEQYF. DNA for the CDR3: TGTGCCAGCAGGCAGACTAGCGGGAGGTATGAGCAGTACTTC.

This clonotype has a handful of counts. The chain links TRBV18 to TRBJ1-4, with TRBD1 matching 9 bases. The junction had 2 bases not matched to a gene; V was cut back by 3 bases and J by 3 bases. There are 15 residues in the CDR3. CDR1 is KGHSH, CDR2 LQKENI, per germline. The CDR3: CASSPRTGANEKLFF. In DNA, the CDR3 is TGTGCCAGCTCACCTCGGACAGGGGCTAATGAAAAACTGTTTTTT.

This clonotype was recorded a few times. The rearrangement links TRBV25-1 to TRBJ2-7; the D is unclear. Deletions cut 3 bases from V and 4 bases from J, with 10 bases between. The length of the CDR3 is 13 residues. Germline V lookup: CDR1 MGHDK, CDR2 SYGVNS. CDR3 DNA: TGTGCCAGCAGTGAGTGGGCCCGATACGAGCAGTACTTC. It codes for CASSEWARYEQYF.

J is TRBJ1-5 and V is TRBV20-1; D is ambiguous. Trimming pared 0 bases from V and 7 bases from J, leaving 7 bases between. CDR1 is DFQATT and CDR2 is SNEGSKA in the germline V gene (reference sequence). The CDR3 runs 12 residues. The CDR3 DNA is TGCAGTGCTAGAGATGTGGGACAGCCCCAGCATTTT. Amino acids: CSARDVGQPQHF.

This clonotype was found many times. This sequence joins TRBV7-6 and TRBJ2-5, with 13 bases identical to TRBD2. This CDR3 is 15 amino acids long. Germline V gene sequence: CDR1 SGHVS, CDR2 FNYEAQ. Trimming removed 1 base from V and 4 bases from J; junction bases left unmatched: 0. This chain's CDR3 is CASSLGLAGGETQYF. In nucleotides, the CDR3 is TGTGCCAGCAGCTTAGGACTAGCGGGAGGAGAGACCCAGTACTTC. Looking up the rest from reference TRBV7-6 and TRBJ2-5 gives the full variable domain: GAGVSQSPRYKVTKRGQDVALRCDPISGHVSLYWYRQALGQGPEFLTYFNYEAQQDKSGLPNDRFSAERPEGSISTLTIQRTEQRDSAMYRCASSLGLAGGETQYFGPGTRLLVL.

This chain links TRBV10-1 with TRBJ2-5; 7 bases line up with TRBD1. CDR1 and CDR2 (germline): WNHNN, SYGVQD (reference sequence). J was trimmed by 1 base and V by 3 bases; bases with no gene match: 2. The CDR3 extends over 14 amino acids. The CDR3 is CASSENRGQETQYF. The CDR3 DNA follows: TGCGCCAGCAGTGAAAACAGGGGCCAAGAGACCCAGTACTTC.

This clonotype has at least ten counts. This sequence joins TRBV29-1 and TRBJ2-7; a possible D gene is TRBD1 (6 bases). The germline gives CDR1 SQVTM, CDR2 ANQGSEA. The V end was cut by 7 bases, the J end by 2 bases, with 12 bases between. The CDR3 is made up of 12 amino acids. CDR3 amino acids: CSAGQPPYEQYF. The CDR3, as DNA: TGCAGCGCCGGACAGCCTCCCTACGAGCAGTACTTC.

This sequence joins TRBV29-1 and TRBJ2-3; 8 bases line up with TRBD1. CDR1 and CDR2 (germline): SQVTM, ANQGSEA. The J segment lost 8 bases and the V segment lost 4 bases, leaving 5 bases of the junction unmatched. This CDR3 has 12 amino acids. The CDR3 nucleotides are TGCAGCGTTGTATCAGGGGGCGCTACGCAGTATTTT. Translation: CSVVSGGATQYF.